This entry lists 10 T cell receptor beta chains sequenced from one sample in a study of CD8+CD57+ T cells in acquired aplastic anemia (dated by TCRdb to the late 2010s). TCRdb records Illumina HiSeq 2000 as the sequencer. TCR beta VDJ combination and CDR3 sequence profiling used genomic DNA as the template. The public reads were reanalyzed by TCRdb: fastp trimming at Q25, MiXCR alignment, in-frame beta chains only. Each record represents a unique CDR3 protein, reported with the most common genes and DNA among its rows. A total of more than 150,000 distinct CDR3 sequences appear in this sample, around half of them only once. In total, the top ten clones hold approximately 2.9% of the sample. Input material: sorted CD4+, CD8+, or CD8+CD57+ T cells (not recorded which) from PBMCs. The origin of the receptors is a human donor in good health.

There are many counts of this clonotype. The rearrangement joins TRBV12-5 to TRBJ1-1; TRBD1 aligns across 9 bases. V was clipped by 5 bases and J by 3 bases; unmatched bases: 10. This CDR3 is built from 16 residues. Germline loops: CDR1 LGHNT, CDR2 FRNRAP. The CDR3 DNA sequence: TGTGCTAGTGGTCGAATGGGACAGGGAACTTACACTGAAGCTTTCTTT. The encoded protein is CASGRMGQGTYTEAFF.

V and J are TRBV7-9 and TRBJ2-5, with D tentatively TRBD1 or TRBD2 (5 bases each). CDR1 and CDR2 (germline): SEHNR, FQNEAQ (reference sequence). V lost 7 bases and J lost 4, with 10 bases in between. The length of the CDR3 is 12 residues. CDR3 sequence reads: CASNYGGETQYF. The CDR3 region has the DNA TGTGCCAGCAATTATGGGGGAGAGACCCAGTACTTC.

J is TRBJ1-5 and V is TRBV19; the match to TRBD1 covers 8 bases. The V gene end was trimmed by 3 bases and the J gene end by 0 bases; junction bases not matched to a gene: 1. The CDR3 spans 15 residues. The germline V gene has CDR1 LNHDA and CDR2 SQIVND (reference sequence). The CDR3 protein is CASSIGTGSNQPQHF. CDR3 nucleotides: TGTGCCAGTAGTATCGGGACAGGTAGCAATCAGCCCCAGCATTTT.

This clonotype was picked up a small number of times. The chain recombines TRBV11-3 with TRBJ2-6; D unresolved. Trimming stripped 5 bases from V and 0 bases from J, with 20 bases between. The CDR3 has 19 residues. Per the germline V gene, CDR1 is SGHNT and CDR2 is YENEEA. The CDR3 protein is CASSPEPRLFSSGANVLTF. Here the CDR3 DNA reads TGTGCCAGCAGCCCCGAACCACGACTCTTTAGCTCTGGGGCCAACGTCCTGACTTTC.

This clonotype has only a few counts. This chain connects TRBV4-2 to TRBJ2-2; 7 bases line up with TRBD1. The CDR3 sequence is 17 residues long. V was pared by 0 bases and J by 6 bases, with 10 bases of the junction left unmatched. The germline V gene has CDR1 LGHNA and CDR2 YNFKEQ. Here the CDR3 reads CASSQDPTGTFSGELFF. CDR3 nucleotide sequence: TGTGCCAGCAGCCAAGATCCGACAGGGACATTTTCCGGGGAGCTGTTTTTT.

This clonotype was observed a single time. The CDR3 nucleotides read TGTGCCAGCACCAACCACAGGGGCACTGAAGCTTTCTTT. It specifies CASTNHRGTEAFF. The chain combines TRBV6-1 with TRBJ1-1, with 7 bases matching TRBD1. CDR1 is MNHNS and CDR2 is SASEGT in the germline V gene. CDR3 size: 13 residues. Germline trimming cut 7 bases from V and 4 bases from J; bases unmatched to any gene: 6.

This clonotype came up a few times. The J gene is TRBJ1-1, the V gene TRBV24-1, with unresolved D. V lost 4 bases, J lost 1 base, and 9 bases lay in between. This CDR3 has 14 amino acids. Germline CDR1 KGHDR, CDR2 SFDVKD. DNA of the CDR3: TGTGCCACCAGTGACCCGAATACGAACACTGAAGCTTTCTTT. It translates to CATSDPNTNTEAFF.

The V gene is TRBV7-6, the J gene TRBJ2-7, with no clear D. Germline V gene sequence: CDR1 SGHVS, CDR2 FNYEAQ. V shed 1 base and J shed 5 bases, with 6 bases lying between them. The CDR3 runs 12 residues. In DNA, the CDR3 is TGTGCCAGCAGCTTAGATGTGGACGAGCAGTACTTC. It codes for CASSLDVDEQYF.

This clonotype came up a few times. This rearrangement joins TRBV30 to TRBJ2-5, with 9 bases lining up with TRBD1. Looked up from germline, CDR1 is GTSNPN and CDR2 is SVGIG (reference sequence). V shed 3 bases, J shed 6 bases, and the junction held 8 bases outside the gene matches. This CDR3 spans 14 amino acids. DNA for the CDR3: TGTGCCTGGAGCCGGGACAGGGTCGTTCAGACCCAGTACTTC. This translates into CAWSRDRVVQTQYF.

This clonotype was seen at least ten times. The chain couples TRBV5-4 to TRBJ2-5, with 13 nucleotides matching TRBD2. Germline CDR1 reads SGHNT; CDR2 reads YYREEE (reference sequence). Germline trimming cut 4 bases from V and 5 bases from J; bases unmatched to any gene: 11. The CDR3 contains 17 residues. The CDR3 protein is CASSPGLAGRGEETQYF. In DNA form, the CDR3 reads TGTGCCAGCAGCCCGGGACTAGCGGGACGCGGGGAGGAGACCCAGTACTTC. The whole variable domain, remainder taken from reference TRBV5-4 and TRBJ2-5, is ETGVTQSPTHLIKTRGQQVTLRCSSQSGHNTVSWYQQALGQGPQFIFQYYREEENGRGNFPPRFSGLQFPNYSSELNVNALELDDSALYLCASSPGLAGRGEETQYFGPGTRLLVL.